This TCR beta chain is drawn from a study of shared clonotypes between healthy human individuals. Study in general: Donor ages ranged 18 to 49 years: a couple of women, a few men. Study observations and caveats: Large depth notwithstanding, sorted-subset sequencing proved incomplete by rarefaction.

Germline loops: CDR1 SEHNR, CDR2 FQNEAQ (reference sequence). This CDR3 contains 15 residues. Trimming cost V 1 base and J 4 bases, with 11 bases left between them. None of the donors, who were healthy HIV-negative adults, had recently had acute infections or vaccinations. Every contributor of samples was a Caucasian grown-up residing in Nashville, Tennessee. The assay was immunoSEQ multiplex PCR, and TCRdb's table has in-frame clones only and misses some. The table shows more than 850,000 clones, with around 82% occurring only once. With respect to this clone: The target antigen is unknown.

The material sequenced was memory CD4+ T cells from PBMCs. Subset noted: CD45RA-negative fraction. The receptor's source is a man aged 18-30 years in good health. Some clones in this sample may be carry-over from other donors' samples. The V and J genes are TRBV7-9 and TRBJ2-1; no clear D gene. The CDR3 bases are TGTGCCAGCAGCTTAGTAGGTAGGATTTACAATGAGCAGTTCTTC. Its protein product is CASSLVGRIYNEQFF. Full variable domain (missing parts from reference TRBV7-9 and TRBJ2-1): DTGVSQNPRHKITKRGQNVTFRCDPISEHNRLYWYRQTLGQGPEFLTYFQNEAQLEKSRLLSDRFSAERPKGSFSTLEIQRTEQGDSAMYLCASSLVGRIYNEQFFGPGTRLTVL.